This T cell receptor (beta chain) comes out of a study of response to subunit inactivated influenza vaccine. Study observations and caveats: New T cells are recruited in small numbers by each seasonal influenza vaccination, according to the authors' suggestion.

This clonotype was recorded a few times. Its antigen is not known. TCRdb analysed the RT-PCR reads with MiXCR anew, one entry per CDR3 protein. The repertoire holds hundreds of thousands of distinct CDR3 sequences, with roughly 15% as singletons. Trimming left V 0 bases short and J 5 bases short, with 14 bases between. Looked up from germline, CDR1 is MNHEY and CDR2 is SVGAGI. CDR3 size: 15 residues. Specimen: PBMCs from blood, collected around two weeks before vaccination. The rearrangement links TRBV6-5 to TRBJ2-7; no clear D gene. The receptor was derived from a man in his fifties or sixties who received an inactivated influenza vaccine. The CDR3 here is CASSYSNGLGNEQYF. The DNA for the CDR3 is TGTGCCAGCAGTTACTCGAACGGTCTGGGAAACGAGCAGTACTTC.